A single sample gave rise to the 15 T cell receptor beta chains below, sequenced in a study of cytomegalovirus exposure and HLA in healthy donors. The PCR contained 60 Vbeta and 13 Jbeta primers. Assay: immunoSEQ multiplex PCR; the TCRdb copy retains only in-frame clones and omits some. The table for this sample gives over 100,000 clones. The sample taken for sequencing was PBMCs. The origin of the receptors is a man aged 18 to 35 in good health and CMV-seronegative.

The chain combines TRBV7-3 with TRBJ1-1; D gene unclear. Germline loops: CDR1 SGHTA, CDR2 FQGTGA. The CDR3 covers 15 residues. Trimming took 3 bases from V and 0 from J, leaving 11 bases between them. The chain's CDR3 is CASSFAGFMNTEAFF. DNA for the CDR3: TGTGCCAGCAGCTTCGCAGGCTTCATGAACACTGAAGCTTTCTTT.

The chain recombines TRBV19 with TRBJ1-1; TRBD1 agrees at 7 bases. The CDR3 totals 13 residues. Germline assignment: CDR1 LNHDA and CDR2 SQIVND (reference sequence). V dropped 5 bases and J dropped 6; count of bases not matched to a gene: 6. CDR3 coding DNA: TGTGCCAGTAGTCCTACAGGGGTGGCTGAAGCTTTCTTT. The encoded protein is CASSPTGVAEAFF.

The rearrangement joins TRBV6-5 to TRBJ1-1; D is possibly TRBD1 (6 bases). Germline assignment: CDR1 MNHEY and CDR2 SVGAGI. The CDR3 sequence is 13 residues long. Trimming shortened V by 6 bases and J by 4 bases, and 12 bases separated the two germline ends. The CDR3 loop reads CASRNARGTEAFF. DNA for the CDR3: TGTGCCAGCAGAAACGCCAGGGGCACTGAAGCTTTCTTT.

This rearrangement joins TRBV6-5 to TRBJ2-1, with 7 bases matching TRBD2. The J segment lost 8 bases and the V segment lost 6 bases, leaving 4 bases of the junction unmatched. The CDR3 spans 12 residues. Germline V gives CDR1 MNHEY, CDR2 SVGAGI. CDR3 loop: CASRAGAYEQFF. The CDR3 DNA reads as TGTGCCAGCAGGGCGGGAGCCTATGAGCAGTTCTTC.

CDR3 nucleotides: TGTGCCAGCAGTGAATTTCACAGCCGAGAGACCCAGTACTTC. Its translation: CASSEFHSRETQYF. V usage is TRBV25-1 and J usage is TRBJ2-5; D not certain. Per germline, CDR1 MGHDK and CDR2 SYGVNS. The CDR3 is made up of 14 amino acids. V was cut by 1 base and J by 4 bases, with 10 bases left in between.

The V call is TRBV9, the J call TRBJ1-3, with 9 bases lining up with TRBD1. The V and J ends lost 3 bases and 8 bases, in that order; junction bases with no gene match: 6. This CDR3 comprises 14 residues. The germline V gene has CDR1 SGDLS and CDR2 YYNGEE. The CDR3 nucleotides read TGTGCCAGCAGCGAACAGGGGGCGGAGGACACCATATATTTT. It is translated as CASSEQGAEDTIYF.

The chain is built from TRBV19 and TRBJ1-1; D is possibly TRBD1 (5 bases). V was cut by 8 bases and J by 5 bases, with 15 bases left in between. This CDR3 spans 13 amino acids. Germline V lookup: CDR1 LNHDA, CDR2 SQIVND (reference sequence). This CDR3 reads CASHQGGATEAFF. As DNA, the CDR3 is TGTGCCAGTCATCAGGGAGGTGCGACTGAAGCTTTCTTT.

The chain joins TRBV2 to TRBJ2-7; 11 bases map to TRBD2. Germline assignment: CDR1 SNHLY and CDR2 FYNNEI. Losses at the gene ends were 0 bases for V and 3 bases for J; bases not matched to a gene: 4. The CDR3 covers 16 residues. The CDR3 nucleotides are TGTGCCAGCAGTGAAGCACTAGCGGGAGCGAACTACGAGCAGTACTTC. Encoded protein: CASSEALAGANYEQYF. The variable domain in full, completed from reference TRBV2 and TRBJ2-7, reads EPEVTQTPSHQVTQMGQEVILRCVPISNHLYFYWYRQILGQKVEFLVSFYNNEISEKSEIFDDQFSVERPDGSNFTLKIRSTKLEDSAMYFCASSEALAGANYEQYFGPGTRLTVT.

The V and J genes are TRBV29-1 and TRBJ2-3; TRBD2 might be the D (5 bases). The CDR3 covers 14 residues. Between the trimmed V and J ends, which lost 7 bases and 0 bases, there was a span of 14 bases. Per germline, CDR1 SQVTM and CDR2 ANQGSEA. This CDR3 reads CSAPAGVSTDTQYF. The DNA for the CDR3 is TGCAGCGCCCCAGCCGGGGTAAGCACAGATACGCAGTATTTT.

This chain joins TRBV6-5 and TRBJ2-1, with TRBD2 matching 7 bases. Germline V lookup: CDR1 MNHEY, CDR2 SVGAGI. The CDR3 contains 15 residues. The V and J ends lost 5 bases and 9 bases, in that order; junction bases with no gene match: 13. The CDR3 region is CASSHGGGTMGEQFF. The CDR3 nucleotides are TGTGCCAGCAGTCACGGCGGGGGTACAATGGGTGAGCAGTTCTTC.

V gene TRBV30 combines with J gene TRBJ1-2; 8 positions agree with TRBD1. J lost 1 base, V lost 4 bases, and 8 bases had no gene match. Germline V gene lookup returns CDR1 GTSNPN and CDR2 SVGIG (reference sequence). This CDR3 has 15 amino acids. CDR3 sequence: CAWTAGGADNYGYTF. Here the CDR3 DNA reads TGTGCCTGGACCGCAGGGGGCGCGGATAACTATGGCTACACCTTC.

The CDR3 DNA reads TGTGCCAGCAGCGTAGAGGGGGAATTGCAGTACTTC. Amino acids: CASSVEGELQYF. The chain combines TRBV9 with TRBJ2-7; possibly TRBD1 for D (6 bases). Germline V gives CDR1 SGDLS, CDR2 YYNGEE. The CDR3 has 12 amino acids. Between the trimmed V and J ends, which lost 0 bases and 9 bases, there was a span of 10 bases.

This rearrangement joins TRBV25-1 to TRBJ2-4, with D perhaps TRBD2 (5 bases). The CDR3 sequence is 14 residues long. The germline CDR1 and CDR2 sequences are MGHDK and SYGVNS. The V and J ends lost 3 bases and 2 bases respectively, with 8 bases between them. CDR3 coding DNA: TGTGCCAGCAGTGATACGGGATCCAAAAACATTCAGTACTTC. Amino acids: CASSDTGSKNIQYF.

This sequence joins TRBV6-5 and TRBJ2-5, with D uncertain. The germline V and J ends were trimmed by 2 bases and 3 bases, with 7 bases remaining between them. The CDR3 covers 13 residues. Germline V gene lookup returns CDR1 MNHEY and CDR2 SVGAGI. The CDR3 DNA reads as TGTGCCAGCAGTTACGCGGCAGAAGAGACCCAGTACTTC. Protein product: CASSYAAEETQYF.

The chain employs TRBV30 and TRBJ2-7, with TRBD2 as a possible D gene (5 bases). V shed 4 bases and J shed 3 bases, with 13 bases lying between them. Germline V lookup: CDR1 GTSNPN, CDR2 SVGIG (reference sequence). This CDR3 spans 13 amino acids. CDR3 nucleotides: TGTGCCTGGAACGGGGAACGAGTCTACGAGCAGTACTTC. Translation gives CAWNGERVYEQYF. Based on the CDR3 plus reference TRBV30 and TRBJ2-7, the full variable domain is SQTIHQWPATLVQPVGSPLSLECTVEGTSNPNLYWYRQAAGRGLQLLFYSVGIGQISSEVPQNLSASRPQDRQFILSSKKLLLSDSGFYLCAWNGERVYEQYFGPGTRLTVT.